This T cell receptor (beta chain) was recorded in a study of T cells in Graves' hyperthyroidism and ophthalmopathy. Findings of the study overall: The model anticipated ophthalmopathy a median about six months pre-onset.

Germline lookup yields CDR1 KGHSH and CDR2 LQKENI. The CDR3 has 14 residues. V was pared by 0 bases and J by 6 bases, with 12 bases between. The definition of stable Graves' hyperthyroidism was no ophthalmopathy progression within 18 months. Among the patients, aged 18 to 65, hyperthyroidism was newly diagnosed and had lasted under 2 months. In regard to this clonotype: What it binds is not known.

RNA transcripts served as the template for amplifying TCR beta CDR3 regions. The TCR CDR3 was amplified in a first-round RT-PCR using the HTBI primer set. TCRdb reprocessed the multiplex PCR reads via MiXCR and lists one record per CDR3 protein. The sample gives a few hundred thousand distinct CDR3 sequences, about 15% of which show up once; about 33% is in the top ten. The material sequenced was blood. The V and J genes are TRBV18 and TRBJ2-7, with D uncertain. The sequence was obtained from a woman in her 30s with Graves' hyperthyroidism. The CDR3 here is CASSPPAMPTEQYF. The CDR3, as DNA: TGTGCCAGCTCACCACCGGCCATGCCGACCGAGCAGTACTTC.